This T cell receptor beta chain was captured in a study of T cell repertoires in aging, cancer and after chemotherapy. Trimming took off 11 bases at V and 6 bases at J, with 19 bases between the two ends. Germline CDR1 reads MNHNY; CDR2 reads SVGAGI (reference sequence). The CDR3 extends over 13 amino acids. TCR beta rearrangements were amplified from peripheral blood genomic DNA. This clonotype ranks as medium-sized. Rearranged V-D-J TRB sequences were amplified with a mixed TRB-A/B primer pool. TCRdb processed the multiplex PCR reads anew with MiXCR; each CDR3 protein has one entry. The table includes 10,000 to 15,000 distinct CDR3 sequences, around a quarter detected once.

The chain employs TRBV6-6 and TRBJ1-2; the D gene is possibly TRBD1 (6 bases). Sample: blood. The source is a human donor with a blood cancer. CDR3 residues: CAAVYWGADGYTF. The CDR3 coding sequence is TGTGCCGCGGTATACTGGGGGGCGGATGGCTACACCTTC.